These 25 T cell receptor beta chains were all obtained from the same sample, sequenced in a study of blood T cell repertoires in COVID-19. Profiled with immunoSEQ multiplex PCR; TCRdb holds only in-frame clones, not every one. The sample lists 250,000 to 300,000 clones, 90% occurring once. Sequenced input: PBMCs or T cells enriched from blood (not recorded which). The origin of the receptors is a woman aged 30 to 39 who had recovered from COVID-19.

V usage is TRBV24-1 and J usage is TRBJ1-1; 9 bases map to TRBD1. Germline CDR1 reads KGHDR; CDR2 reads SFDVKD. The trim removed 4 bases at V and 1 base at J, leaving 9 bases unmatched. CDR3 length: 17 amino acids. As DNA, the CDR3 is TGTGCCACCAGTGACGCACCGGGACAGGGCTCGAACACTGAAGCTTTCTTT. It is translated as CATSDAPGQGSNTEAFF.

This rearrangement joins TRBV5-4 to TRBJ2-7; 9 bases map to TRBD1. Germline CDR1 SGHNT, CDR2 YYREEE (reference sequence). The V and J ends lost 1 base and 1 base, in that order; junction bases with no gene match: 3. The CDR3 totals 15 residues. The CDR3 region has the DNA TGTGCCAGCAGCTTGTACAGGGGGCAATCCTACGAGCAGTACTTC. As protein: CASSLYRGQSYEQYF. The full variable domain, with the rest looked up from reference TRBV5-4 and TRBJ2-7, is ETGVTQSPTHLIKTRGQQVTLRCSSQSGHNTVSWYQQALGQGPQFIFQYYREEENGRGNFPPRFSGLQFPNYSSELNVNALELDDSALYLCASSLYRGQSYEQYFGPGTRLTVT.

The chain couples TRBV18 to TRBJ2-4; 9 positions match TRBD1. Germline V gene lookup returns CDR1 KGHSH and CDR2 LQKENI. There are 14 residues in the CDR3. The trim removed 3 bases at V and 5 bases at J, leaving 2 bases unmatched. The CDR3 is CASSPRTGENIQYF. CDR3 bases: TGTGCCAGCTCACCCCGGACAGGGGAAAACATTCAGTACTTC.

The CDR3 loop reads CASRQGRLYGYTF. The DNA of the CDR3 is TGCGCCAGCAGACAGGGGCGGCTTTATGGCTACACCTTC. J is TRBJ1-2 and V is TRBV5-1, with 7 positions matching TRBD1. The CDR3 runs 13 residues. V shed 5 bases, J shed 5 bases, and the junction held 6 bases outside the gene matches. Germline V gene sequence: CDR1 SGHRS, CDR2 YFSETQ.

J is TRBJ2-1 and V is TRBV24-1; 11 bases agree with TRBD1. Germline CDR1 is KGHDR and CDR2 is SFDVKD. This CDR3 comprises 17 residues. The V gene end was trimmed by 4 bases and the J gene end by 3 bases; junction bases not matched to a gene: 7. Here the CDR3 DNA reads TGTGCCACCAGTGACCCGTCGGGACAGGGGGGCTACAATGAGCAGTTCTTC. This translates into CATSDPSGQGGYNEQFF.

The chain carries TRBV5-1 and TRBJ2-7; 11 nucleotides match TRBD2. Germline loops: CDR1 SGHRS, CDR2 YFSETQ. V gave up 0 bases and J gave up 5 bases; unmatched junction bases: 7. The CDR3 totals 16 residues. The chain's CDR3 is CASSLAPLAGVDEQYF. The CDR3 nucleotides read TGCGCCAGCAGCTTGGCTCCACTAGCGGGAGTGGACGAGCAGTACTTC. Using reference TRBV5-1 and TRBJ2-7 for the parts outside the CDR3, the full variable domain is KAGVTQTPRYLIKTRGQQVTLSCSPISGHRSVSWYQQTPGQGLQFLFEYFSETQRNKGNFPGRFSGRQFSNSRSEMNVSTLELGDSALYLCASSLAPLAGVDEQYFGPGTRLTVT.

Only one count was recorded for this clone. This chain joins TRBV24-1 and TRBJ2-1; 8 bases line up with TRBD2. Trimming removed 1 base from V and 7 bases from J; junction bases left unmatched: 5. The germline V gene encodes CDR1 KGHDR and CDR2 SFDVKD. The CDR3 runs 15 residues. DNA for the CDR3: TGTGCCACCAGTGATTTCGGGGGGGCGAGGAATGAGCAGTTCTTC. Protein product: CATSDFGGARNEQFF.

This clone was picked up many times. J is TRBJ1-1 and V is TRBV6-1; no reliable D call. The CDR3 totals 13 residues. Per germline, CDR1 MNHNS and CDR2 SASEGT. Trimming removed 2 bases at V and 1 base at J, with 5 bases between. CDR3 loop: CASSETPNTEAFF. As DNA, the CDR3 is TGTGCCAGCAGTGAAACTCCGAACACTGAAGCTTTCTTT.

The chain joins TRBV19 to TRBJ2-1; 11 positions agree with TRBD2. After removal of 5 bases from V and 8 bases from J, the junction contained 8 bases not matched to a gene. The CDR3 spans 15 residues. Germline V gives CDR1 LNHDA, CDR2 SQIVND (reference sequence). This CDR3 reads CASSVTSGILDEQFF. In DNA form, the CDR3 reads TGTGCCAGTAGTGTGACTAGCGGGATATTGGATGAGCAGTTCTTC.

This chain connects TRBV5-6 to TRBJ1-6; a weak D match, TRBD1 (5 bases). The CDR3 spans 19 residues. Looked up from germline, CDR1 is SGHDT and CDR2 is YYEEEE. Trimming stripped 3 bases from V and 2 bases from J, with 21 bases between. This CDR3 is CASSSEGQGQGPYNSPLHF. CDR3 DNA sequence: TGTGCCAGCAGCTCGGAGGGGCAGGGTCAGGGACCCTATAATTCACCCCTCCACTTT. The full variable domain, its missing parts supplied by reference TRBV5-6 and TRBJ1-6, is DAGVTQSPTHLIKTRGQQVTLRCSPKSGHDTVSWYQQALGQGPQFIFQYYEEEERQRGNFPDRFSGHQFPNYSSELNVNALLLGDSALYLCASSSEGQGQGPYNSPLHFGNGTRLTVT.

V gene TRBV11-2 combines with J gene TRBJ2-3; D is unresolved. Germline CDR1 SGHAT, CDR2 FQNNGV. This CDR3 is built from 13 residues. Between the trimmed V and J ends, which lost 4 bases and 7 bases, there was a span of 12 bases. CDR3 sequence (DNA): TGTGCCAGCAGCTCTCTAGATAAGCATACGCAGTATTTT. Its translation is CASSSLDKHTQYF. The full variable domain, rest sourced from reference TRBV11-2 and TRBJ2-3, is EAGVAQSPRYKIIEKRQSVAFWCNPISGHATLYWYQQILGQGPKLLIQFQNNGVVDDSQLPKDRFSAERLKGVDSTLKIQPAKLEDSAVYLCASSSLDKHTQYFGPGTRLTVL.

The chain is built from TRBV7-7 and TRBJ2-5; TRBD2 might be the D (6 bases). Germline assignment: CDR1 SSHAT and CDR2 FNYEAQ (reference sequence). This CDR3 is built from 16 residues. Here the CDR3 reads CASHCRTNKDEETQYF. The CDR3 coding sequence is TGTGCTAGCCATTGCAGGACTAATAAAGACGAAGAGACCCAGTACTTC.

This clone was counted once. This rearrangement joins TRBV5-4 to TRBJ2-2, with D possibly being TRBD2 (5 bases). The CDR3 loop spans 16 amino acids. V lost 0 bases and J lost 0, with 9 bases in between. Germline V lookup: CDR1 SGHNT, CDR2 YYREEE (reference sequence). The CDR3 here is CASSLGTETNTGELFF. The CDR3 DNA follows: TGTGCCAGCAGCTTGGGGACTGAGACGAACACCGGGGAGCTGTTTTTT.

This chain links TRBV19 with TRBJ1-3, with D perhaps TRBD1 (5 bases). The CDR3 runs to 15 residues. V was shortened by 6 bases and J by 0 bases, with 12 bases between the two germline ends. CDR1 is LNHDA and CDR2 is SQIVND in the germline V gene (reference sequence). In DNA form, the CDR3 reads TGTGCCAGTAGCTGGGGCGCTTCCTCTGGAAACACCATATATTTT. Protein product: CASSWGASSGNTIYF.

The CDR3 DNA is TGTGCCAGCCTAGGACAGGGCTACGAGCAGTACTTC. As protein: CASLGQGYEQYF. The chain combines TRBV28 with TRBJ2-7, with 8 bases fitting TRBD1. The CDR3 covers 12 residues. Losses at the gene ends were 8 bases for V and 3 bases for J; bases not matched to a gene: 3. Germline CDR1 and CDR2: MDHEN and SYDVKM.

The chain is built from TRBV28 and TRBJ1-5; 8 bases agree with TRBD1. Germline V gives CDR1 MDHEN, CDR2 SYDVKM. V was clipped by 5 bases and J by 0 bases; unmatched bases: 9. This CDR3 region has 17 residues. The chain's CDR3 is CASSLRQGTSSNQPQHF. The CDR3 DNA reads TGTGCCAGCAGTCTTCGACAGGGGACGTCTAGCAATCAGCCCCAGCATTTT.

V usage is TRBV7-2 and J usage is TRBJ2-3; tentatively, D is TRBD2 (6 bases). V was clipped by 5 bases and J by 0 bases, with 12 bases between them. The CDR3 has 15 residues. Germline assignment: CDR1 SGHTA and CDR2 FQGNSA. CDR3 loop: CASSKTRVSTDTQYF. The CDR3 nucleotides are TGTGCCAGCAGCAAGACTAGAGTTAGCACAGATACGCAGTATTTT. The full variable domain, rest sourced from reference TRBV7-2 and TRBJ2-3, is GAGVSQSPSNKVTEKGKDVELRCDPISGHTALYWYRQSLGQGLEFLIYFQGNSAPDKSGLPSDRFSAERTGGSVSTLTIQRTQQEDSAVYLCASSKTRVSTDTQYFGPGTRLTVL.

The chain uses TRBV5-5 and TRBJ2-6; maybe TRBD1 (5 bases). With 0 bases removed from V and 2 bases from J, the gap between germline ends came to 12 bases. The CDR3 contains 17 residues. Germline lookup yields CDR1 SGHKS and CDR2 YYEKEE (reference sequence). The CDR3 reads CASSLEGHIAGANVLTF. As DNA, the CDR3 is TGTGCCAGCAGCTTGGAAGGACATATTGCTGGGGCCAACGTCCTGACTTTC.

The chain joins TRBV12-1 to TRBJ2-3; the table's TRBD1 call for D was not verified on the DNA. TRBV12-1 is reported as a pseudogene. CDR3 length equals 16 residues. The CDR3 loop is CASSPFYGTGRDTQYF. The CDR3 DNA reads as TGTGCCAGCAGCCCCTTTTATGGGACAGGGCGAGATACGCAGTATTTT.

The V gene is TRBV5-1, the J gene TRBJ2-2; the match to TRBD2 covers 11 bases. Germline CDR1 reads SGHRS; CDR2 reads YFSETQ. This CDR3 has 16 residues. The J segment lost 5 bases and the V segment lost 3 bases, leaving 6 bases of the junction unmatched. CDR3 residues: CASSSIGTSGTGELFF. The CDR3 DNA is TGCGCCAGCAGCTCAATAGGGACTAGCGGAACCGGGGAGCTGTTTTTT. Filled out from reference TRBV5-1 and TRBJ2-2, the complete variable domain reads KAGVTQTPRYLIKTRGQQVTLSCSPISGHRSVSWYQQTPGQGLQFLFEYFSETQRNKGNFPGRFSGRQFSNSRSEMNVSTLELGDSALYLCASSSIGTSGTGELFFGEGSRLTVL.

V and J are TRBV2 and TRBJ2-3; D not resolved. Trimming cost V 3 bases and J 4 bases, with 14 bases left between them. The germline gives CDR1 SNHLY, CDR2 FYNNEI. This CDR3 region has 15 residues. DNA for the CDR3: TGTGCCAGCAGTGATGGTCTACCCGCCCCAGATACGCAGTATTTT. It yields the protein CASSDGLPAPDTQYF. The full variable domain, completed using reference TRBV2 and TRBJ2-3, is EPEVTQTPSHQVTQMGQEVILRCVPISNHLYFYWYRQILGQKVEFLVSFYNNEISEKSEIFDDQFSVERPDGSNFTLKIRSTKLEDSAMYFCASSDGLPAPDTQYFGPGTRLTVL.

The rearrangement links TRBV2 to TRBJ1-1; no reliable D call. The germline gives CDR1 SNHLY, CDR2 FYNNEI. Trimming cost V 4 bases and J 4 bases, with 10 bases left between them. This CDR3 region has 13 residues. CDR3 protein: CASSGEVGTEAFF. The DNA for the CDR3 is TGTGCCAGCAGTGGGGAGGTGGGCACTGAAGCTTTCTTT. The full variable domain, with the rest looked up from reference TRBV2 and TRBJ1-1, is EPEVTQTPSHQVTQMGQEVILRCVPISNHLYFYWYRQILGQKVEFLVSFYNNEISEKSEIFDDQFSVERPDGSNFTLKIRSTKLEDSAMYFCASSGEVGTEAFFGQGTRLTVV.

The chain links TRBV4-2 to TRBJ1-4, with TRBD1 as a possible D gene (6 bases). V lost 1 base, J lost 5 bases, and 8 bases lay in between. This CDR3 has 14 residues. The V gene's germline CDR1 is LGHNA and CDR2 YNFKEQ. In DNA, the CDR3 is TGTGCCAGCAGCCAAGCGGGGGGCAATGAAAAACTGTTTTTT. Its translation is CASSQAGGNEKLFF.

The CDR3 DNA follows: TGTGCCAGCAGCACGTCGCGGTCGCATGAAGCTTTCTTT. This encodes CASSTSRSHEAFF. The genes are TRBV7-2 and TRBJ1-1; D remains ambiguous. CDR1 and CDR2 (germline): SGHTA, FQGNSA. V was shortened by 5 bases and J by 7 bases, with 14 bases between the two germline ends. CDR3 length: 13 residues. Complete variable domain (other parts from reference TRBV7-2 and TRBJ1-1): GAGVSQSPSNKVTEKGKDVELRCDPISGHTALYWYRQSLGQGLEFLIYFQGNSAPDKSGLPSDRFSAERTGGSVSTLTIQRTQQEDSAVYLCASSTSRSHEAFFGQGTRLTVV.

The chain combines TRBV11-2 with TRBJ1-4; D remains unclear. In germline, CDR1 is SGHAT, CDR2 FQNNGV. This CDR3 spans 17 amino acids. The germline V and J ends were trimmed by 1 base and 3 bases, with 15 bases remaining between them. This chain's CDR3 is CASSLGLPGGANEKLFF. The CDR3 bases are TGTGCCAGCAGCTTAGGTTTGCCAGGAGGTGCTAATGAAAAACTGTTTTTT.